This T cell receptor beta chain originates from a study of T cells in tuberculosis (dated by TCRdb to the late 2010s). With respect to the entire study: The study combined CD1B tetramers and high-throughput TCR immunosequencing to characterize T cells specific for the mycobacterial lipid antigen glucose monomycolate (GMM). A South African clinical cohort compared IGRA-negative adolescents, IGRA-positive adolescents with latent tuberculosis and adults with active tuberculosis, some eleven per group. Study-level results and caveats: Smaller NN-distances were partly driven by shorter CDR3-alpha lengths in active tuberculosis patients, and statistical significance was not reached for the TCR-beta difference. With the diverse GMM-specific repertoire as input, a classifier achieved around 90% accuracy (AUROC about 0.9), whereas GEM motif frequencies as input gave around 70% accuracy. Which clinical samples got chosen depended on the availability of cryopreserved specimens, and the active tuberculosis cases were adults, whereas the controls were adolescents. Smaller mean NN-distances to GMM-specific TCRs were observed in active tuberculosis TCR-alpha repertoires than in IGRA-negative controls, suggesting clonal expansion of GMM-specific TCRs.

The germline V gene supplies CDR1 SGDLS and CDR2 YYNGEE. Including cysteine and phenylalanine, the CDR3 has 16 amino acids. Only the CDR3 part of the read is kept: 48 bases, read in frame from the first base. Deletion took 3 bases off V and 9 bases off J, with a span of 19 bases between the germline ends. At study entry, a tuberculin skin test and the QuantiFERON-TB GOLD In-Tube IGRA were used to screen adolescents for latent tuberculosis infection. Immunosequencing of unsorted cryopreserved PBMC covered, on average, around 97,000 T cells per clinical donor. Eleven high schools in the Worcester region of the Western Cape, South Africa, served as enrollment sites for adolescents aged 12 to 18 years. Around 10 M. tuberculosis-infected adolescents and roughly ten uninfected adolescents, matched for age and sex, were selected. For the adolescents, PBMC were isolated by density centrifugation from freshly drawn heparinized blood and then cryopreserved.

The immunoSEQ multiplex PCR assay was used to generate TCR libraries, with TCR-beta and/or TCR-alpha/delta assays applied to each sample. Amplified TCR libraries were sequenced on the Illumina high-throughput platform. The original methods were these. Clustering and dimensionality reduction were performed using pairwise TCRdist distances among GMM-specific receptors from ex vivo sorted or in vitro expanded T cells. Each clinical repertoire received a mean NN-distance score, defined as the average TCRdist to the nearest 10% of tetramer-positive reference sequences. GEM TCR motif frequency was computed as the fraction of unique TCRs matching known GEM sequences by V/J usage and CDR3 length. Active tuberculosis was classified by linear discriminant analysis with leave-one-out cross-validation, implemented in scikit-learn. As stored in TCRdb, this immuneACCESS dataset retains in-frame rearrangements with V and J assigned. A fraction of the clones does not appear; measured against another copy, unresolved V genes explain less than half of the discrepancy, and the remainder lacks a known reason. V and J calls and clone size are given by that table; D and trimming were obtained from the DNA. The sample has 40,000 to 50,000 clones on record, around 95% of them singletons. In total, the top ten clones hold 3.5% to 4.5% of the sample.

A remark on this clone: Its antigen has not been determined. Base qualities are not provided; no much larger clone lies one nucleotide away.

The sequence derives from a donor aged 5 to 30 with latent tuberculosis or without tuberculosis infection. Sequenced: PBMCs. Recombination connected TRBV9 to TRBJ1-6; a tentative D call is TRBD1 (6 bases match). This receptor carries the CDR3 CASSASGATRGSPLHF. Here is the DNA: TGTGCCAGCAGCGCTTCAGGGGCCACTAGAGGTTCACCCCTCCACTTT.